This T cell receptor (beta chain) was retrieved from a study of blood T cell repertoires in COVID-19. About the study: Donors in the United States, Italy and Spain gave samples during acute or convalescent COVID-19. T cells, B-cell-depleted T cells, or PBMCs supplied cDNA or gDNA.

In the authors' workflow: Cell counts per sample came from amplifying reference gene primers. Clones were sequenced by immunoSEQ multiplex PCR, and TCRdb holds only the in-frame ones, with some missing. Clone size and the V and J calls come from that table; the DNA yielded D and trimming. The table records 200,000 to 250,000 clones, 90% to 95% of them present only once. The sequenced sample was peripheral blood. The sequence was obtained from a man aged 25-40 years with acute or convalescent COVID-19.

CDR3 in DNA: TGTGCCAGTACCGGGGGAACTTCTGGGGCCAACGTCCTGACTTTC. Encoded protein: CASTGGTSGANVLTF. This rearrangement joins TRBV19 to TRBJ2-6, with TRBD2 as a possible D gene (6 bases). The germline V and J ends were trimmed by 7 bases and 1 base, with 11 bases remaining between them. From germline, CDR1 is LNHDA and CDR2 SQIVND (reference sequence). This CDR3 spans 15 amino acids. Together with reference TRBV19 and TRBJ2-6, the CDR3 gives the full variable domain: DGGITQSPKYLFRKEGQNVTLSCEQNLNHDAMYWYRQDPGQGLRLIYYSQIVNDFQKGDIAEGYSVSREKKESFPLTVTSAQKNPTAFYLCASTGGTSGANVLTFGAGSRLTVL.